This is a list of T cell receptor beta chains from one sample in a study of shared clonotypes between healthy human individuals. Profiling relied on immunoSEQ multiplex PCR, and the TCRdb table lists in-frame clones only, not all of them. The sample contains about 2 million clones, around 95% of which appear only once. Sequenced sample: naive CD4+ T cells sorted from blood. These receptors all come from a man aged 18 to 29 in good health. Both conserved end residues are part of each CDR3. The order of the fields is V gene, clone size, D gene, J gene, CDR3 protein, CDR3 DNA. D genes are given only for firm matches. Clone size is not always given. Where it is, it says once, few, many or a class for expanded clones.

v_call: TRBV14; clone_size: NA; d_call: TRBD1; j_call: TRBJ1-4; cdr3_aa: CASSQRTGTNEKLFF; cdr3_nt: TGTGCCAGCAGCCAGAGGACAGGAACTAATGAAAAACTGTTTTTT
v_call: TRBV9; clone_size: NA; d_call: NA; j_call: TRBJ1-3; cdr3_aa: CASSVSAGATGNTIYF; cdr3_nt: TGTGCCAGCAGCGTTTCGGCAGGGGCGACTGGAAACACCATATATTTT
v_call: TRBV11-2; clone_size: NA; d_call: NA; j_call: TRBJ2-2; cdr3_aa: CASSLDSLTGELFF; cdr3_nt: TGTGCCAGCAGCTTAGACTCCCTCACCGGGGAGCTGTTTTTT
v_call: TRBV19; clone_size: once; d_call: NA; j_call: TRBJ1-2; cdr3_aa: CASSLPDSFSYGYTF; cdr3_nt: TGTGCCAGTAGTCTACCCGACTCGTTTAGTTATGGCTACACCTTC
v_call: TRBV4-1; clone_size: NA; d_call: NA; j_call: TRBJ1-1; cdr3_aa: CASRQAGGWVMNTEAFF; cdr3_nt: TGCGCCAGCAGGCAGGCGGGGGGTTGGGTTATGAACACTGAAGCTTTCTTT
v_call: TRBV7-2; clone_size: NA; d_call: TRBD1; j_call: TRBJ1-5; cdr3_aa: CASRTPGGPQHF; cdr3_nt: TGTGCCAGCAGAACTCCAGGGGGGCCCCAGCATTTT
v_call: TRBV6-1; clone_size: NA; d_call: TRBD1; j_call: TRBJ1-6; cdr3_aa: CASSGTGTGGSSYNSPLHF; cdr3_nt: TGTGCCAGCAGTGGCACCGGGACAGGGGGGAGCTCCTATAATTCACCCCTCCACTTT
v_call: TRBV4-2; clone_size: NA; d_call: TRBD1; j_call: TRBJ2-1; cdr3_aa: CASSQEGDRANEQFF; cdr3_nt: TGTGCCAGCAGCCAAGAGGGGGACAGGGCCAATGAGCAGTTCTTC
v_call: TRBV7-8; clone_size: once; d_call: NA; j_call: TRBJ1-4; cdr3_aa: CASSLRPTLATNEKLFF; cdr3_nt: TGTGCCAGCAGCCTACGACCGACCCTCGCAACTAATGAAAAACTGTTTTTT
v_call: TRBV7-2; clone_size: NA; d_call: NA; j_call: TRBJ2-7; cdr3_aa: CASSSYGTFDEQYF; cdr3_nt: TGTGCCAGCAGCTCGTACGGGACTTTTGACGAGCAGTACTTC
v_call: TRBV2; clone_size: NA; d_call: NA; j_call: TRBJ1-6; cdr3_aa: CASSEGPYNSPLHF; cdr3_nt: TGTGCCAGCAGTGAAGGGCCCTATAATTCACCCCTCCACTTT
v_call: TRBV7-9; clone_size: NA; d_call: TRBD2; j_call: TRBJ2-5; cdr3_aa: CASSLAVLAGRETQYF; cdr3_nt: TGTGCCAGCAGCTTAGCGGTCCTAGCGGGAAGGGAGACCCAGTACTTC
v_call: TRBV10-1; clone_size: NA; d_call: TRBD1; j_call: TRBJ2-7; cdr3_aa: CASSESGQSYEQYF; cdr3_nt: TGCGCCAGCAGTGAGTCGGGACAGAGCTACGAGCAGTACTTC
v_call: TRBV5-6; clone_size: NA; d_call: NA; j_call: TRBJ2-3; cdr3_aa: CASSLAGSRGTDTQYF; cdr3_nt: TGTGCCAGCAGCTTGGCGGGATCTCGGGGGACAGATACGCAGTATTTT
v_call: TRBV5-1; clone_size: NA; d_call: TRBD1; j_call: TRBJ2-5; cdr3_aa: CASTPTGQETQYF; cdr3_nt: TGCGCCAGCACCCCGACAGGGCAAGAGACCCAGTACTTC
v_call: TRBV5-1; clone_size: NA; d_call: NA; j_call: TRBJ1-4; cdr3_aa: CASSLDDRRSTNEKLFF; cdr3_nt: TGCGCCAGCAGCTTGGACGACAGGAGGTCAACTAATGAAAAACTGTTTTTT
v_call: TRBV4-3; clone_size: NA; d_call: NA; j_call: TRBJ2-1; cdr3_aa: CASSQDFGVGDEQFF; cdr3_nt: TGCGCCAGCAGCCAAGATTTTGGGGTAGGCGATGAGCAGTTCTTC
v_call: TRBV4-1; clone_size: NA; d_call: NA; j_call: TRBJ1-1; cdr3_aa: CASSQGRAGATEAFF; cdr3_nt: TGCGCCAGCAGCCAAGGTCGGGCAGGAGCCACTGAAGCTTTCTTT
v_call: TRBV7-7; clone_size: NA; d_call: NA; j_call: TRBJ2-5; cdr3_aa: CASSPAEASRSAETQYF; cdr3_nt: TGTGCTAGCAGCCCAGCGGAGGCCTCAAGGTCGGCGGAGACCCAGTACTTC
v_call: TRBV6-6; clone_size: NA; d_call: NA; j_call: TRBJ1-1; cdr3_aa: CASSSGTLNTEAFF; cdr3_nt: TGTGCCAGCAGTTCCGGGACTTTGAACACTGAAGCTTTCTTT
v_call: TRBV6-1; clone_size: NA; d_call: TRBD1; j_call: TRBJ1-5; cdr3_aa: CASREDRGGQPQHF; cdr3_nt: TGTGCCAGCAGGGAGGACAGGGGCGGTCAGCCCCAGCATTTT
v_call: TRBV7-9; clone_size: NA; d_call: NA; j_call: TRBJ2-7; cdr3_aa: CASSLEFSPGNF; cdr3_nt: TGTGCCAGCAGCTTAGAATTCAGTCCCGGCAACTTC
v_call: TRBV11-3; clone_size: NA; d_call: NA; j_call: TRBJ2-7; cdr3_aa: CASSPPGKAYEQYF; cdr3_nt: TGTGCCAGCAGCCCCCCAGGGAAGGCCTACGAGCAGTACTTC
v_call: TRBV10-3; clone_size: NA; d_call: NA; j_call: TRBJ1-1; cdr3_aa: CATSPGRDTEAFF; cdr3_nt: TGTGCCACGAGCCCAGGGAGGGACACTGAAGCTTTCTTT
v_call: TRBV6-6; clone_size: NA; d_call: NA; j_call: TRBJ2-3; cdr3_aa: CASSFDGAGGTDTQYF; cdr3_nt: TGTGCCAGCAGTTTCGACGGCGCAGGGGGGACAGATACGCAGTATTTT
v_call: TRBV5-1; clone_size: NA; d_call: NA; j_call: TRBJ2-6; cdr3_aa: CASSLDQGSGANVLTF; cdr3_nt: TGCGCCAGCAGCTTGGACCAGGGCTCTGGGGCCAACGTCCTGACTTTC
v_call: TRBV2; clone_size: NA; d_call: NA; j_call: TRBJ1-5; cdr3_aa: CASRGSNQPQHF; cdr3_nt: TGTGCCAGCAGAGGAAGCAATCAGCCCCAGCATTTT
v_call: TRBV10-1; clone_size: NA; d_call: TRBD1; j_call: TRBJ1-2; cdr3_aa: CASSEGTDYGYTF; cdr3_nt: TGCGCCAGCAGTGAGGGGACAGACTATGGCTACACCTTC
v_call: TRBV30; clone_size: NA; d_call: NA; j_call: TRBJ2-3; cdr3_aa: CAWSVRRGTGQYF; cdr3_nt: TGTGCCTGGAGTGTACGTCGGGGAACGGGGCAGTATTTT
v_call: TRBV5-6; clone_size: NA; d_call: TRBD1; j_call: TRBJ2-6; cdr3_aa: CASSPQGAGANVLTF; cdr3_nt: TGTGCCAGCAGCCCGCAGGGGGCTGGGGCCAACGTCCTGACTTTC
v_call: TRBV7-8; clone_size: NA; d_call: TRBD1; j_call: TRBJ2-7; cdr3_aa: CASSLVDRGASYEQYF; cdr3_nt: TGTGCCAGCAGCTTAGTAGACAGGGGGGCGAGCTACGAGCAGTACTTC
v_call: TRBV6-5; clone_size: NA; d_call: NA; j_call: TRBJ1-1; cdr3_aa: CASSYGGLVPNTEAFF; cdr3_nt: TGTGCCAGCAGTTACGGGGGCCTAGTCCCGAACACTGAAGCTTTCTTT
v_call: TRBV18; clone_size: NA; d_call: NA; j_call: TRBJ2-5; cdr3_aa: CASSPPAGETQYF; cdr3_nt: TGTGCCAGCTCACCACCGGCGGGCGAGACCCAGTACTTC
v_call: TRBV10-2; clone_size: NA; d_call: TRBD1; j_call: TRBJ2-3; cdr3_aa: CASSGDRGTDTQYF; cdr3_nt: TGCGCCAGCAGTGGGGACAGGGGCACAGATACGCAGTATTTT
v_call: TRBV29-1; clone_size: NA; d_call: TRBD1; j_call: TRBJ1-3; cdr3_aa: CSVWGDSGNTIYF; cdr3_nt: TGCAGCGTTTGGGGGGACAGTGGAAACACCATATATTTT
v_call: TRBV18; clone_size: NA; d_call: NA; j_call: TRBJ2-5; cdr3_aa: CASSPGSQETQYF; cdr3_nt: TGTGCCAGCTCACCAGGGAGTCAAGAGACCCAGTACTTC
v_call: TRBV7-9; clone_size: NA; d_call: NA; j_call: TRBJ1-5; cdr3_aa: CASSLGASNQPQHF; cdr3_nt: TGTGCCAGCAGCCTCGGGGCGAGCAATCAGCCCCAGCATTTT
v_call: TRBV18; clone_size: NA; d_call: NA; j_call: TRBJ2-1; cdr3_aa: CASSPRTQEQFF; cdr3_nt: TGTGCCAGCTCACCTCGGACGCAGGAGCAGTTCTTC
v_call: TRBV4-1; clone_size: NA; d_call: TRBD2; j_call: TRBJ2-3; cdr3_aa: CASSLIRLAGPRDTQYF; cdr3_nt: TGCGCCAGCAGCCTAATCAGACTAGCGGGGCCGCGAGATACGCAGTATTTT
v_call: TRBV5-1; clone_size: NA; d_call: NA; j_call: TRBJ2-5; cdr3_aa: CASSAQGQGETQYF; cdr3_nt: TGCGCCAGCAGCGCCCAGGGGCAGGGGGAGACCCAGTACTTC
v_call: TRBV18; clone_size: once; d_call: NA; j_call: TRBJ1-5; cdr3_aa: CASSPSDQGNQPQHF; cdr3_nt: TGTGCCAGCTCACCATCAGATCAGGGCAATCAGCCCCAGCATTTT
v_call: TRBV6-6; clone_size: NA; d_call: TRBD1; j_call: TRBJ2-7; cdr3_aa: CASSYGGQGAYEQYF; cdr3_nt: TGTGCCAGCAGTTACGGGGGACAGGGGGCTTACGAGCAGTACTTC
v_call: TRBV6-6; clone_size: NA; d_call: NA; j_call: TRBJ1-2; cdr3_aa: CASSSTGHEGYTF; cdr3_nt: TGTGCCAGCAGTTCTACAGGGCACGAAGGCTACACCTTC
v_call: TRBV9; clone_size: NA; d_call: TRBD1; j_call: TRBJ1-2; cdr3_aa: CASSRDRGRHGYTF; cdr3_nt: TGTGCCAGCAGCCGGGACAGGGGGCGGCATGGCTACACCTTC
v_call: TRBV2; clone_size: once; d_call: NA; j_call: TRBJ1-3; cdr3_aa: CASSEGTAPGNTIYF; cdr3_nt: TGTGCCAGCAGTGAAGGGACAGCCCCTGGAAACACCATATATTTT
v_call: TRBV30; clone_size: NA; d_call: NA; j_call: TRBJ2-3; cdr3_aa: CAWSVGPLKDTQYF; cdr3_nt: TGTGCCTGGAGTGTGGGTCCGCTCAAGGATACGCAGTATTTT
v_call: TRBV6-5; clone_size: NA; d_call: NA; j_call: TRBJ1-1; cdr3_aa: CASSYSINTEAFF; cdr3_nt: TGTGCCAGCAGTTACTCGATAAACACTGAAGCTTTCTTT
v_call: TRBV6-4; clone_size: NA; d_call: NA; j_call: TRBJ1-1; cdr3_aa: CASSATEYTEAFF; cdr3_nt: TGTGCCAGCAGTGCCACAGAGTACACTGAAGCTTTCTTT